This T cell receptor beta chain was identified in a study of T cell responses to AZD1222 COVID-19 vaccine. General study points: Two AZD1222 administrations were followed by greater Spike-specific TCR breadth and depth. Clonal diversity was possibly underestimated; the donors were predominantly white British and more often female. Only a handful of AZD1222 recipients, roughly 6 in all, had baseline seropositivity.

There are 12 residues in the CDR3. CDR1 is LNHDA, CDR2 SQIVND, per germline (reference sequence). V was clipped by 7 bases and J by 4 bases; unmatched bases: 3. On this clone itself: What it binds is unknown.

Libraries were prepared by immunoSEQ multiplex PCR; TCRdb keeps only in-frame clonotypes and omits some of them. The sample consists of around 200,000 clones, 90% to 95% of them appearing once. The genes are TRBV19 and TRBJ1-1; 7 nucleotides agree with TRBD1. The origin of this receptor is an adult in good health. This material consisted of peripheral blood, taken on day 0 of AZD1222 vaccination. The CDR3 sequence is CASTKGATEAFF. As DNA, the CDR3 is TGTGCCAGTACGAAGGGGGCCACTGAAGCTTTCTTT.